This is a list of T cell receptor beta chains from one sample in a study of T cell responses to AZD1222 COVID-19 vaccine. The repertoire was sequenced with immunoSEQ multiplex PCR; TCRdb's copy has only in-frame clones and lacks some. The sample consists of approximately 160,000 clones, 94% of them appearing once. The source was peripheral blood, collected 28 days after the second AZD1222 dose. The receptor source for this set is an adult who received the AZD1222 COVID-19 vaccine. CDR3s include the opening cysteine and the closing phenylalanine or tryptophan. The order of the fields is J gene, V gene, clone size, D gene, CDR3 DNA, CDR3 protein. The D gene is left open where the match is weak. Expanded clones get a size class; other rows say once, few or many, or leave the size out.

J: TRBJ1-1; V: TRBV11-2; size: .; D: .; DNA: TGTGCCAGCAGCTTAGGACAGTTTAACACTGAAGCTTTCTTT; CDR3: CASSLGQFNTEAFF
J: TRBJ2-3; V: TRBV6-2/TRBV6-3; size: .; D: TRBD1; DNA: TGTGCCAGCAGCCTCGACAGGGGAGTAGCAGATACGCAGTATTTT; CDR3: CASSLDRGVADTQYF
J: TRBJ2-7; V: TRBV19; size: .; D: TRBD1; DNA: TGTGCCAGTAAGGGACAGGACAACTACGAGCAGTACTTC; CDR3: CASKGQDNYEQYF
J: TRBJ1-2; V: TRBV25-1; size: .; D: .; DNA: TGTGCCAGCAGTGAATATTCCGGCTACACCTTC; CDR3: CASSEYSGYTF
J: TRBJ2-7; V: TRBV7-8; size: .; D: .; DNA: TGTGCCAGCAGCTTAGTTGCTTTGGGGACACCCTTAACGAACGAGCAGTACTTC; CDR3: CASSLVALGTPLTNEQYF
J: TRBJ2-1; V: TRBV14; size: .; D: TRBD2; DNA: TGTGCCAGCAGCCCTTATACTAGCGGGAGGGCGTATGAGCAGTTCTTC; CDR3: CASSPYTSGRAYEQFF
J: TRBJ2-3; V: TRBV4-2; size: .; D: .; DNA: TGTGCCAGCAGCCTCTTAGCGGAAACAGATACGCAGTATTTT; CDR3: CASSLLAETDTQYF
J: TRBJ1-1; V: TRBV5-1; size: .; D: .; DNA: TGCGCCAGCAGAGACCCGAACACTGAAGCTTTCTTT; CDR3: CASRDPNTEAFF
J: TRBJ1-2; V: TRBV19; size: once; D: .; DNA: TGTGCCAGTAGTATAGTAGGGGCAGGGAGATACTATGGCTACACCTTC; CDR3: CASSIVGAGRYYGYTF
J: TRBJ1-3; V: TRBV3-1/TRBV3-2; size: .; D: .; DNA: TGTGCCAGCAGCCCGCGGACCGGGAGCTCTGGAAACACCATATATTTT; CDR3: CASSPRTGSSGNTIYF
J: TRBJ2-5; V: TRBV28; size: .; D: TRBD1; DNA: TGTGCCAGCAGTCGGACAGGGATTGGTGAGGTGGCAGAGACCCAGTACTTC; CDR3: CASSRTGIGEVAETQYF
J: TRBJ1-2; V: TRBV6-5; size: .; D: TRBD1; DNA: TGTGCCAGCTCGACAGGGTTGGATGGCTACACCTTC; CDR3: CASSTGLDGYTF
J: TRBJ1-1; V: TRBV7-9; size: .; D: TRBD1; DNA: TGTGCCAGCAGCCGGGACAGGGGTTTGGGAACTGAAGCTTTCTTT; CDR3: CASSRDRGLGTEAFF
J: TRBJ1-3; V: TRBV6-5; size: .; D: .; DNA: TGTGCCAGCAGTTACTCAGCCCGACTCTCTGGAAACACCATATATTTT; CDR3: CASSYSARLSGNTIYF
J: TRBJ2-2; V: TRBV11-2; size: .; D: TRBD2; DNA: TGTGCCAGCAGCCCGAGGACCGGGAGGACCGGGGAGCTGTTTTTT; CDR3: CASSPRTGRTGELFF
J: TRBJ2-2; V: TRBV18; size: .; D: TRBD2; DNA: TGTGCCAGCTCACCGACCCCCGGGGGGATGGCCGGGGAGCTGTTTTTT; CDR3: CASSPTPGGMAGELFF
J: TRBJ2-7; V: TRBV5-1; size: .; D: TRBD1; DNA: TGCGCCAGCAGTTCCGACAGGGGGTACGAGCAGTACTTC; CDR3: CASSSDRGYEQYF
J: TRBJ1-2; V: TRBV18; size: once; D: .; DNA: TGTGCCAGCTCACCCCTCCGAGCAATTATTGCTGGGCGCAACTATGGCTACACCTTC; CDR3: CASSPLRAIIAGRNYGYTF
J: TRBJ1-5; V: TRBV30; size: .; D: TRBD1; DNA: TGTGCCTGGAGTGCTCCGGGACAGGGTAACCAGCCCCAGCATTTT; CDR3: CAWSAPGQGNQPQHF
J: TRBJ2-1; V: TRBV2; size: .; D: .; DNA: TGTGCCAGCAGTCAGTACAATGAGCAGTTCTTC; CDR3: CASSQYNEQFF
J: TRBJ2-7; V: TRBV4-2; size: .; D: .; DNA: TGTGCCAGCAGCCATGCCGCCTTGGACGAGCAGTACTTC; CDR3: CASSHAALDEQYF
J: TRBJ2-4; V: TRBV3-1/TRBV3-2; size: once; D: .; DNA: TGTGCCAGCAGCCCGGGGTTCGGGGTAGCCAAAAACATTCAGTACTTC; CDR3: CASSPGFGVAKNIQYF
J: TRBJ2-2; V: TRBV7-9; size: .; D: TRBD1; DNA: TGTGCCAGCAGCCGTTACAGGGGATTGAACACCGGGGAGCTGTTTTTT; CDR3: CASSRYRGLNTGELFF
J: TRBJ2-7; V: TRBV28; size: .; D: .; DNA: TGTGCCAGCAGTTGGGGCCCGGAGGGCAGGAGATACTTC; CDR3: CASSWGPEGRRYF
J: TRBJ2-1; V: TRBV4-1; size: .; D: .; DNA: TGCGCCAGCAGCCAAGAATCTTTGGGGGGCAATGAGCAGTTCTTC; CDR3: CASSQESLGGNEQFF
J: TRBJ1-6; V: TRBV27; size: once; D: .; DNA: TGTGCCAGCAGTTTATATGACAGTATTTCACCCCTCCACTTT; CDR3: CASSLYDSISPLHF
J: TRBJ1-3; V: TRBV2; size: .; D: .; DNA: TGTGCCAGCAGTGGACAGGCTTTAGTAGTTGCGACCATATATTTT; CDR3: CASSGQALVVATIYF
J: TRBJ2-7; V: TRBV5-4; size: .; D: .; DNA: TGTGCCAGCAGCTTGGGAGGTCGTGGTGCAACCTACGAGCAGTACTTC; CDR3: CASSLGGRGATYEQYF
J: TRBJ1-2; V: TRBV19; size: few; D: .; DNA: TGTGCCAGTAGCCGGGGAGGCCCTAACTATGGCTACACCTTC; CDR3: CASSRGGPNYGYTF
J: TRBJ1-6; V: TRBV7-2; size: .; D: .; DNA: TGTGCCAGCAGCCTCAGACCGAAACTTTATAATTCACCCCTCCACTTT; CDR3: CASSLRPKLYNSPLHF
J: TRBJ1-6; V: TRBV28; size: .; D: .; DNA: TGTGCCAGCAGTTTAACCGGACACTCACCGAATTCACCCCTCCACTTT; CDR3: CASSLTGHSPNSPLHF
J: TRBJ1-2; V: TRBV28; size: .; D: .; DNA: TGTGCCAGCAGCCGAGGGGATGGCTACACCTTC; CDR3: CASSRGDGYTF
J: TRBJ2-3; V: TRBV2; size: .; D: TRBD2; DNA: TGTGCCAGCAGGTCCAGCGGGAGTAAAGATACGCAGTATTTT; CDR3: CASRSSGSKDTQYF
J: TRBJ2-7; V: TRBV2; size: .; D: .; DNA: TGTGCCAGCAGTTTTGGGCCTTCCTACGAGCAGTACTTC; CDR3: CASSFGPSYEQYF
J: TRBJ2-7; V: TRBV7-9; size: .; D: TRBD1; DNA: TGTGCCAGCAGCCCGACAGGGGGCTACGAGCAGTACTTC; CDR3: CASSPTGGYEQYF
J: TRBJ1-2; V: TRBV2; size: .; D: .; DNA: TGTGCCAGCATCACCGCGGCCGCAGTCTCTAACTATGGCTACACCTTC; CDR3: CASITAAAVSNYGYTF
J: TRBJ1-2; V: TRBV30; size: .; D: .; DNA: TGTGCCTGGAGTGGAGATTCTAGGGAAGGCTACACCTTC; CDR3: CAWSGDSREGYTF
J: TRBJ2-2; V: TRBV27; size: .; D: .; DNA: TGTGCCAGCAACTCTCCCAGGGACGGCGGCACCGGGGAGCTGTTTTTT; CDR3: CASNSPRDGGTGELFF
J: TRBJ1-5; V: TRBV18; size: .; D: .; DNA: TGTGCCAGCTCACCGGACGGCGGGAATCAGCCCCAGCATTTT; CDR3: CASSPDGGNQPQHF
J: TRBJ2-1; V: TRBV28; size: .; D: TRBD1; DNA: TGTGCCAGCAGCGACACAGGGGCCTACAATGAGCAGTTCTTC; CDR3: CASSDTGAYNEQFF
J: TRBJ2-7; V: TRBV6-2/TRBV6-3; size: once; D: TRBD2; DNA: TGTGCCAGCAGTTCGCGACTAGCTGACGAGCAGTACTTC; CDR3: CASSSRLADEQYF
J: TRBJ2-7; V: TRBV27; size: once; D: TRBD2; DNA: TGTGCCAGCAGTCCCGGGCCCTCGACTAGCGGGAGAGGGTACGAGCAGTACTTC; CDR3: CASSPGPSTSGRGYEQYF